Sequencing of this T cell receptor beta chain was carried out in a study of early T cells in non-severe SARS-CoV-2 infection. Study information: Chains stayed unpaired after sequencing of bulk RNA from unsorted whole blood.

This clonotype was observed at least ten times. Each CDR3 protein gets one entry after TCRdb re-called the 5' RACE reads with MiXCR. The sample lists roughly 86,000 distinct CDR3 sequences, roughly 6% occurring once. The sequencing input was whole blood. The sequence was collected from an adult who was a healthcare worker with PCR-confirmed SARS-CoV-2 infection or an uninfected control (not recorded which).

The CDR3 here is CASSQDNIQPQHF. DNA of the CDR3: TGTGCCAGCAGCCAAGATAATATTCAGCCCCAGCATTTT. The J gene is TRBJ1-5, the V gene TRBV4-2; D call uncertain. There are 13 residues in the CDR3. The ends were cut back, 0 bases at V and 6 bases at J, with 6 bases in the middle. The germline V gene has CDR1 LGHNA and CDR2 YNFKEQ.